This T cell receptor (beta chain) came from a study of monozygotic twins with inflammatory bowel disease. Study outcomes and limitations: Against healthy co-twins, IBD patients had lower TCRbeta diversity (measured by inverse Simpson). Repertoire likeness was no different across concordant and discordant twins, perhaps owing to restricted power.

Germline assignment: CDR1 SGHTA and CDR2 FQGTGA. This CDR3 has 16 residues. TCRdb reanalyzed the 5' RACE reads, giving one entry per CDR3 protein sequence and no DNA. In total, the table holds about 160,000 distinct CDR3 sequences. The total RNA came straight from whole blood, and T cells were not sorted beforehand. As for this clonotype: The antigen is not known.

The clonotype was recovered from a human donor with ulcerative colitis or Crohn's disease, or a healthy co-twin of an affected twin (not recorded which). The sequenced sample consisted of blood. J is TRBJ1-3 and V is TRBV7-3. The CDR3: CASSLGPIGSGNTIYF.